This T cell receptor beta chain was profiled in a study of early T cells in non-severe SARS-CoV-2 infection. As for the study in general: Unsorted whole blood bulk RNA was sequenced, with unpaired chains.

This clonotype was recorded many times. Unique molecular identifiers were added to individual cDNA molecules. TCRdb passed the 5' RACE reads through MiXCR, listing each CDR3 protein once. The table records some 18,000 distinct CDR3 sequences, 4.5% to 6.5% of them present only once. Sequencing used whole blood. The origin of this receptor is an adult who was a healthcare worker with PCR-confirmed SARS-CoV-2 infection or an uninfected control (not recorded which).

CDR3 protein: CAISDVTSGRGATYNEQFF. The CDR3 bases are TGTGCCATCAGTGATGTGACTAGCGGGAGAGGGGCTACCTACAATGAGCAGTTCTTC. The chain combines TRBV10-3 with TRBJ2-1, with TRBD2 matching over 12 bases. Germline-derived CDR1 and CDR2 are ENHRY and SYGVKD. The length of the CDR3 is 19 residues. V lost 3 bases and J lost 2; bases outside the gene matches: 11.